These 4 T cell receptor beta chains share one sample of origin, sequenced in a study of T-cell memory formation after mild COVID-19 (dated by TCRdb to about 2021). The library was made by 5' RACE. TCRdb names Illumina NovaSeq 6000 as the instrument used. The public reads were quality trimmed at Q25 with fastp and then assembled into clones with MiXCR by TCRdb, keeping productive beta chains. CDR3 protein duplicates are merged, each entry listing the most common genes and DNA. This sample comprises 400,000 to 500,000 distinct CDR3 sequences, about 20% of them detected only once. About a fifth of the sample belongs to the ten largest clones. The sample taken for sequencing was PBMCs or a T cell subset sorted from them (not recorded which). Receptors originate from a man between 18 and 35 years old who had mild COVID-19 (a few samples of this study predate the infection). The sample titles of this study are shuffled in the database, so cell type and time point are left out; the donor was told from shared clones.

A few counts support this clonotype. This chain joins TRBV30 and TRBJ2-4; 7 nucleotides line up with TRBD1. The CDR3 contains 13 residues. Germline V gives CDR1 GTSNPN, CDR2 SVGIG (reference sequence). Trimming cost V 3 bases and J 4 bases; bases outside gene matches: 3. CDR3 coding DNA: TGTGCCTGGAGGGAGACAGGGAAAAACATTCAGTACTTC. Its protein product is CAWRETGKNIQYF.

This chain links TRBV5-1 with TRBJ2-3; 8 nucleotides align to TRBD1. The CDR3 is 16 amino acids. Germline V gene lookup returns CDR1 SGHRS and CDR2 YFSETQ. After removal of 3 bases from V and 0 bases from J, the junction contained 6 bases not matched to a gene. The CDR3 region is CASSSGWTGSTDTQYF. CDR3 bases: TGCGCCAGCAGCTCGGGATGGACAGGGAGCACAGATACGCAGTATTTT.

This clonotype has ten or more counts. This sequence joins TRBV3-1 and TRBJ2-2; 8 nucleotides agree with TRBD1. The germline V gene has CDR1 LGHDT and CDR2 YNNKEL (reference sequence). Losses at the gene ends were 4 bases for V and 5 bases for J; bases not matched to a gene: 6. This CDR3 comprises 15 residues. The CDR3 sequence: CASSPRGPGTGELFF. In nucleotides, the CDR3 is TGTGCCAGCAGCCCCAGGGGGCCAGGGACCGGGGAGCTGTTTTTT.

The chain uses TRBV7-3 and TRBJ1-6, with 7 nucleotides matching TRBD1. Germline CDR1 reads SGHTA; CDR2 reads FQGTGA. V gave up 1 base and J gave up 8 bases; unmatched junction bases: 5. This CDR3 spans 15 amino acids. The CDR3 reads CASSLKSRGDSPLHF. The DNA for the CDR3 is TGTGCCAGCAGCTTAAAATCCAGGGGGGATTCACCCCTCCACTTT.